This note documents a single TCR beta chain sequence. These data belong to a study of blood T cell repertoires in COVID-19. The wider study: Sites in the United States, Italy and Spain provided acute and convalescent COVID-19 samples.

Grouping used clinical history reported by participants in a survey and questionnaire. Donors in Cohort 3 who had recovered were those with two negative PCRs, healthcare professional clearance, or resolution of their symptoms. J lost 7 bases, V lost 4 bases, and 4 bases had no gene match. The CDR3 loop spans 13 amino acids. CDR1 is SNHLY, CDR2 FYNNEI, per germline. As originally analysed: Estimation of nucleated cell counts relied on the amplification of reference gene primers. Measured with immunoSEQ multiplex PCR; TCRdb has only the in-frame clones, and not every one. Clone size and V and J calls were adopted from that table, with D and trimming inferred from the DNA. The sample lists a few hundred thousand clones; 88% were seen once.

Sequences were obtained from PBMCs or T cells enriched from blood (not recorded which). This sequence originates from a woman aged 55 to 70 who had recovered from COVID-19. J is TRBJ2-1 and V is TRBV2; 7 positions match TRBD1. CDR3 sequence: CASSGQGWNEQFF. The CDR3 nucleotides read TGTGCCAGCAGTGGACAGGGTTGGAATGAGCAGTTCTTC.